This T cell receptor (beta chain) came from a study of blood T cell repertoires in COVID-19. Sequencing used immunoSEQ multiplex PCR; TCRdb keeps in-frame clones, though not all of them. Altogether some 73,000 clones are present, 65% to 90% being singletons, with the ten largest covering roughly 9.1%. Patients from Seattle were sampled longitudinally, starting during active infection. The CDR3 runs 13 residues. Losses at the gene ends were 3 bases for V and 2 bases for J; bases not matched to a gene: 3. The germline gives CDR1 DFQATT, CDR2 SNEGSKA (reference sequence). The chain uses TRBV20-1 and TRBJ2-5; TRBD2 aligns across 7 bases. Sequenced input: peripheral blood. The source is a middle-aged man with COVID-19, enrolled during active disease. CDR3 residues: CSASTSAQETQYF. The CDR3, as DNA: TGCAGTGCTAGTACTAGCGCGCAAGAGACCCAGTACTTC.